These T cell receptor beta chains were read from a single sample in a study of blood T cells in healthy people across ages. Via MiXCR, TCRdb re-called the 5' RACE reads, giving one row per CDR3 protein. The top ten clones hold about 0.69% of a sample with 1 million or so distinct CDR3 sequences, roughly a quarter of them seen once. A further study also used this sample, focusing on T cells of mothers and their children.

What was sequenced was blood. The receptors originated from a girl aged 2-10 years in good health. CDR3s include the opening cysteine and the closing phenylalanine or tryptophan. Fields, in order: CDR3 protein, CDR3 DNA, V gene, CDR3 length, J gene, D gene, clone size. A D gene is named only where the DNA matches it firmly. Rows give clone size only sometimes, using once, few, many, or a class for an expanded clone.

CASSLARVYQETQYF,TGCGCCAGCAGCTTGGCCAGGGTATACCAAGAGACCCAGTACTTC,TRBV5-1,15,TRBJ2-5,.,few
CSVAGSGVISDTQYF,TGCAGCGTTGCGGGGTCGGGCGTCATATCAGATACGCAGTATTTT,TRBV29-1,15,TRBJ2-3,.,.
CASTPTVSAETQYF,TGTGCCAGCACCCCTACAGTGAGTGCGGAGACCCAGTACTTC,TRBV3-1,14,TRBJ2-5,.,few
CASSQLAGDTYEQYF,TGTGCCAGCAGCCAACTAGCGGGAGATACCTACGAGCAGTACTTC,TRBV7-9,15,TRBJ2-7,TRBD2,.
CASSEQVSYEQYF,TGTGCCAGCAGTGAACAGGTTTCCTACGAGCAGTACTTC,TRBV27,13,TRBJ2-7,.,.
CSVGTTSARSYNEQFF,TGCAGCGTTGGGACTACTAGCGCCCGCTCCTACAATGAGCAGTTCTTC,TRBV29-1,16,TRBJ2-1,TRBD2,few
CASSLDAVWGSLDAGLDEKLFF,TGTGCCAGCAGTTTAGATGCGGTGTGGGGCAGTTTAGATGCGGGGCTCGACGAAAAACTGTTTTTT,TRBV12-3/TRBV12-4,22,TRBJ1-4,.,few
CASSTQNGEKLFF,TGTGCCAGCAGCACACAGAACGGGGAAAAACTGTTTTTT,TRBV13,13,TRBJ1-4,.,few
CASRLTRVYTQYF,TGTGCCAGCAGACTTACCAGGGTTTATACGCAGTATTTT,TRBV11-2,13,TRBJ2-3,.,.
CASSVSLAKNIQYF,TGTGCCAGCAGCGTTTCTCTAGCCAAAAACATTCAGTACTTC,TRBV11-2,14,TRBJ2-4,.,few
CASSQDKLAERTGELFF,TGTGCCAGCAGCCAAGATAAACTAGCGGAGAGGACCGGGGAGCTGTTTTTT,TRBV3-1,17,TRBJ2-2,TRBD2,few
CASSFRTSAKNIQYF,TGTGCCAGCAGCTTCCGAACTTCGGCCAAAAACATTCAGTACTTC,TRBV5-6,15,TRBJ2-4,.,.
CASSQVQQEETQYF,TGCGCCAGCAGCCAAGTTCAACAAGAAGAGACCCAGTACTTC,TRBV4-1,14,TRBJ2-5,.,few
CASSLNFSPIF,TGTGCCAGCAGCCTTAACTTTTCTCCGATCTTT,TRBV6-6,11,TRBJ1-1,.,.
CASSTLDRGKDTQYF,TGTGCCAGCAGCACCCTAGACAGGGGGAAAGATACGCAGTATTTT,TRBV21-1,15,TRBJ2-3,.,.
CASNYFGTNNEQFF,TGTGCCAGCAACTACTTCGGGACAAACAATGAGCAGTTCTTC,TRBV6-2/TRBV6-3,14,TRBJ2-1,.,few
CAISEDRLGYTF,TGTGCCATCAGTGAGGACAGACTTGGCTACACCTTC,TRBV10-3,12,TRBJ1-2,.,few
CASSLGRVTEQFF,TGTGCCAGCAGCTTGGGCAGGGTGACTGAGCAGTTCTTC,TRBV5-5,13,TRBJ2-1,.,.
CSASATYEQYF,TGCAGTGCTAGCGCTACCTACGAGCAGTACTTC,TRBV20-1,11,TRBJ2-7,.,few
CASSHEGQGFYEQYF,TGTGCCAGCAGTCACGAGGGACAGGGGTTCTACGAGCAGTACTTC,TRBV14,15,TRBJ2-7,TRBD1,.
CSVEVTDTQYF,TGCAGCGTTGAAGTTACAGATACGCAGTATTTT,TRBV29-1,11,TRBJ2-3,.,.
CASNQGSPDTQYF,TGTGCCAGCAATCAAGGGAGCCCAGATACGCAGTATTTT,TRBV25-1,13,TRBJ2-3,.,.
CASSSDRGRANTGELFF,TGTGCCAGCAGCTCGGATCGGGGCAGGGCGAACACCGGGGAGCTGTTTTTT,TRBV12-3/TRBV12-4,17,TRBJ2-2,.,few
CASSFGGSLYGYTF,TGTGCCAGCAGTTTTGGAGGGTCCCTCTATGGCTACACCTTC,TRBV28,14,TRBJ1-2,.,few
CASCRDSNTGELFF,TGTGCCAGTTGCCGGGACAGTAACACCGGGGAGCTGTTTTTT,TRBV19,14,TRBJ2-2,TRBD1,.
CASSFLPRTGPWEQFF,TGTGCCAGCAGCTTCTTGCCCAGGACAGGTCCTTGGGAGCAGTTCTTC,TRBV11-2,16,TRBJ2-1,TRBD1,.
CASSPGTSIAGELFF,TGTGCCAGCAGTCCCGGGACTAGCATCGCCGGGGAGCTGTTTTTT,TRBV12-3/TRBV12-4,15,TRBJ2-2,TRBD2,.
CAVSGDSEGQETQYF,TGTGCCGTCAGTGGGGACAGCGAAGGTCAAGAGACCCAGTACTTC,TRBV10-3,15,TRBJ2-5,TRBD1,.
CSAPTLAGELFF,TGCAGTGCCCCTACTCTAGCCGGGGAGCTGTTTTTT,TRBV20-1,12,TRBJ2-2,.,once
CSGVTGSYEQYF,TGCAGCGGAGTAACAGGGTCCTACGAGCAGTACTTC,TRBV29-1,12,TRBJ2-7,.,few
CSASSRGAMPMQYF,TGCAGTGCTAGTTCCAGGGGGGCCATGCCTATGCAGTATTTT,TRBV20-1,14,TRBJ2-3,.,.
CASSVGGENYGYTF,TGTGCCAGCAGCGTAGGAGGGGAGAACTATGGCTACACCTTC,TRBV9,14,TRBJ1-2,.,.
CASSQFGQGASGYTF,TGCGCCAGCAGCCAATTCGGACAGGGGGCGTCTGGCTACACCTTC,TRBV4-1,15,TRBJ1-2,TRBD1,.
CASSRREKLFF,TGTGCCAGCAGTCGTCGTGAAAAACTGTTTTTT,TRBV12-3/TRBV12-4,11,TRBJ1-4,.,.
CASSTSVENYEQYF,TGCGCCAGCAGTACTAGCGTCGAGAACTACGAGCAGTACTTC,TRBV5-1,14,TRBJ2-7,TRBD2,.
CATEQDRPKNYGYTF,TGTGCCACCGAACAGGACAGGCCTAAGAACTATGGCTACACCTTC,TRBV15,15,TRBJ1-2,TRBD1,few
CASSFIAPRGELFF,TGTGCCAGCAGCTTCATTGCGCCGCGCGGGGAGCTGTTTTTT,TRBV7-9,14,TRBJ2-2,.,few
CASSLGLIAGVSYNEQFF,TGTGCCAGCAGCTTGGGACTTATAGCGGGAGTCTCCTACAATGAGCAGTTCTTC,TRBV7-9,18,TRBJ2-1,TRBD2,.
CAISDPTAGGGDTQYF,TGTGCCATCAGTGACCCTACGGCGGGAGGAGGGGATACGCAGTATTTT,TRBV10-3,16,TRBJ2-3,TRBD2,few